This TCR beta chain appears in the sequencing data of a study of blood T cell repertoires in COVID-19. Study-level information: Specimens from acute and convalescent COVID-19 originated in the United States, Italy and Spain. T cells, B-cell-depleted T cells, or PBMCs supplied cDNA or gDNA.

This CDR3 contains 13 residues. The V and J ends lost 0 bases and 5 bases respectively, with 8 bases between them. Germline CDR1 and CDR2: LGHNA and YNFKEQ. This clone has just one count. Original analysis: Estimation of nucleated cell counts was performed using reference gene primer amplification. Clones were sequenced by immunoSEQ multiplex PCR, and TCRdb holds only the in-frame ones, with some missing. That table is the source of V, J and clone size, and D and trimming were worked out from the DNA. The repertoire includes about 360,000 clones, approximately 86% of them detected once, and 3% sits in the top ten.

Material for sequencing was peripheral blood. The TCR originated in a human donor in a cohort sampled during active COVID-19. V usage is TRBV4-2 and J usage is TRBJ2-7; no definite D call. The CDR3 loop is CASSQEAQNEQYF. In nucleotides, the CDR3 is TGTGCCAGCAGCCAAGAGGCCCAAAACGAGCAGTACTTC.